This entry is about one T cell receptor beta chain. The data stem from a study of T cells in Graves' hyperthyroidism and ophthalmopathy. TCR beta CDR3 sequences were amplified from RNA transcripts. Primed by the HTBI set, a first-round RT-PCR was run on the TCR CDR3. TCRdb redid the calling of the multiplex PCR reads with MiXCR, one entry per CDR3 protein. The table shows 500,000 to 750,000 distinct CDR3 sequences, with about 14% occurring only once. Patients affected by ophthalmopathy presented a Clinical Activity Score of at least 3, a NOSPECS grade of at least 4, and disease duration below 3 months. PBMCs were sourced from roughly 9.3 ml fresh peripheral blood. The sequenced sample was blood. This sequence was found in a woman between 18 and 29 years old with Graves' ophthalmopathy.

The CDR3 is CASGTEKEVLYF. CDR3 nucleotides: TGTGCCAGCGGCACCGAAAAGGAAGTGCTGTATTTT. V usage is TRBV7-9 and J usage is TRBJ2-3; D call uncertain. V dropped 8 bases and J dropped 14 bases, with 20 bases sitting between them. The CDR3 is 12 residues long. CDR1 is SEHNR, CDR2 FQNEAQ, per germline (reference sequence). The full variable domain, completed using reference TRBV7-9 and TRBJ2-3, is DTGVSQNPRHKITKRGQNVTFRCDPISEHNRLYWYRQTLGQGPEFLTYFQNEAQLEKSRLLSDRFSAERPKGSFSTLEIQRTEQGDSAMYLCASGTEKEVLYFGPGTRLTVL.